Shown below are 32 T cell receptor beta chains from a single sample sequenced in a study of shared clonotypes between healthy human individuals. Profiling relied on immunoSEQ multiplex PCR, and the TCRdb table lists in-frame clones only, not all of them. The sample has approximately 1.5 million clones, around 98.5% seen once. Sequenced: naive CD4+ T cells sorted from blood. The subset is: CD45RA+ positively selected. The receptor source for this set is a man younger than 40 in good health.

The CDR3 DNA is TGCAGCGTTGAAGCTAGCGGGAAGTACGAGCAGTACTTC. It translates to CSVEASGKYEQYF. The V call is TRBV29-1, the J call TRBJ2-7; the match to TRBD2 covers 9 bases. Per the germline V gene, CDR1 is SQVTM and CDR2 is ANQGSEA. This CDR3 is built from 13 residues. J lost 4 bases, V lost 1 base, and 2 bases had no gene match.

The chain combines TRBV19 with TRBJ2-1, with TRBD2 matching over 7 bases. The CDR3 consists of 15 residues. The J segment lost 9 bases and the V segment lost 1 base, leaving 9 bases of the junction unmatched. Germline values: CDR1 LNHDA, CDR2 SQIVND (reference sequence). CDR3 sequence (DNA): TGTGCCAGTAGTATAGGTGGGAGGGCCAGCTTTGAGCAGTTCTTC. This encodes CASSIGGRASFEQFF.

The chain employs TRBV19 and TRBJ2-2, with D unclear. CDR1 is LNHDA and CDR2 is SQIVND in the germline V gene (reference sequence). Trimming shortened V by 4 bases and J by 3 bases, and 9 bases separated the two germline ends. This CDR3 region has 14 residues. As DNA, the CDR3 is TGTGCCAGTAGTAAGGACGGTTACACCGGGGAGCTGTTTTTT. Protein product: CASSKDGYTGELFF.

CDR3 sequence (DNA): TGTGCCAGCAGTAGAGATTGGCAGGAAAAACTGTTTTTT. The encoded protein is CASSRDWQEKLFF. The chain employs TRBV2 and TRBJ1-4; D uncertain. Germline CDR1 is SNHLY and CDR2 is FYNNEI. V dropped 5 bases and J dropped 8 bases, with 12 bases sitting between them. The CDR3 spans 13 residues.

This chain joins TRBV2 and TRBJ2-3; TRBD1 aligns across 8 bases. The ends lost 7 bases at V and 2 bases at J; junction bases unmatched: 8. Germline CDR1 reads SNHLY; CDR2 reads FYNNEI. The CDR3 has 15 amino acids. CDR3 loop: CASMNRGVLTDTQYF. Here the CDR3 DNA reads TGTGCCAGCATGAACAGGGGGGTGCTCACAGATACGCAGTATTTT.

The chain is built from TRBV5-4 and TRBJ2-5; D is ambiguous. The CDR3 has 12 amino acids. Trimming cost V 0 bases and J 5 bases, with 5 bases left between them. Germline V CDR1 and CDR2: SGHNT, YYREEE (reference sequence). CDR3 amino acids: CASSLGPETQYF. CDR3 DNA sequence: TGTGCCAGCAGCTTGGGACCTGAGACCCAGTACTTC.

V gene TRBV5-6 combines with J gene TRBJ2-2; TRBD1 aligns across 8 bases. This CDR3 spans 15 amino acids. The germline CDR1 and CDR2 sequences are SGHDT and YYEEEE. V lost 4 bases to trimming and J lost 3 bases; unmatched junction nucleotides: 5. The CDR3 spells CASSPRTGYTGELFF. CDR3 nucleotide sequence: TGTGCCAGCAGCCCAAGGACAGGGTACACCGGGGAGCTGTTTTTT.

CDR3 bases: TGTGCCAGCGGGAAACGGACAGGATCGGCTGAAAAACTGTTTTTT. Protein: CASGKRTGSAEKLFF. The chain has TRBV6-5 and TRBJ1-4; 7 bases align to TRBD1. The CDR3 is 15 amino acids. The germline V gene encodes CDR1 MNHEY and CDR2 SVGAGI. V was pared by 8 bases and J by 7 bases, with 13 bases of the junction left unmatched.

The chain joins TRBV11-2 to TRBJ2-1; 12 bases are shared with TRBD2. Trimming at V came to 6 bases and at J to 8 bases, leaving 8 bases not matched to a gene. The CDR3 sequence is 15 residues long. Germline V CDR1 and CDR2: SGHAT, FQNNGV. The CDR3 reads CASRTPSGRGHEQFF. The CDR3 DNA is TGTGCCAGCAGGACCCCTAGCGGGAGGGGTCATGAGCAGTTCTTC. Using reference TRBV11-2 and TRBJ2-1 for the parts outside the CDR3, the full variable domain is EAGVAQSPRYKIIEKRQSVAFWCNPISGHATLYWYQQILGQGPKLLIQFQNNGVVDDSQLPKDRFSAERLKGVDSTLKIQPAKLEDSAVYLCASRTPSGRGHEQFFGPGTRLTVL.

V is TRBV7-9 and J is TRBJ2-3; 10 bases fit TRBD2. With V trimmed by 0 bases and J by 0 bases, 6 bases remained unmatched. The germline CDR1 and CDR2 sequences are SEHNR and FQNEAQ (reference sequence). The CDR3 covers 18 residues. The CDR3 DNA sequence: TGTGCCAGCAGCTTAGCGTCGGCTAGCGGGAGTAGCACAGATACGCAGTATTTT. Amino acid sequence: CASSLASASGSSTDTQYF.

The V gene is TRBV18, the J gene TRBJ2-3; 12 bases line up with TRBD1. Germline lookup yields CDR1 KGHSH and CDR2 LQKENI. The CDR3 is made up of 16 amino acids. Unmatched junction bases numbered 2, after V lost 1 base and J lost 3 bases. CDR3 in amino acids: CASSPRDRGRTDTQYF. CDR3 bases: TGTGCCAGCTCACCACGGGACAGGGGGCGGACAGATACGCAGTATTTT.

In DNA form, the CDR3 reads TGTGCCAGCCCTCTTAACTCGGACGGGCATAGAGTTGCCGGGGAGCTGTTTTTT. It specifies CASPLNSDGHRVAGELFF. The V gene is TRBV7-9, the J gene TRBJ2-2; unclear D gene. Germline CDR1 reads SEHNR; CDR2 reads FQNEAQ (reference sequence). V lost 8 bases, J lost 6 bases, and 28 bases lay in between. The CDR3 covers 18 residues.

The gene calls are TRBV2 and TRBJ2-1; 7 positions match TRBD1. This CDR3 contains 11 residues. V was clipped by 6 bases and J by 15 bases; unmatched bases: 8. CDR1 is SNHLY and CDR2 is FYNNEI in the germline V gene. CDR3 coding DNA: TGTGCCAGCAGACAACAGGGGTTTCGGTTCTTC. It specifies CASRQQGFRFF.

The V call is TRBV6-1, the J call TRBJ2-5; tentatively, D is TRBD2 (5 bases). CDR1 is MNHNS, CDR2 SASEGT, per germline. Trimming pared 7 bases from V and 4 bases from J, leaving 19 bases between. There are 15 residues in the CDR3. The CDR3 sequence is CASIRERQFRETQYF. The CDR3 coding sequence is TGTGCCAGCATTAGGGAGCGCCAATTCCGAGAGACCCAGTACTTC.

Regarding this clone: This sample includes further DNA sequences coding for the same CDR3. The J gene is TRBJ2-3, the V gene TRBV7-3; the match to TRBD2 covers 10 bases. Looked up from germline, CDR1 is SGHTA and CDR2 is FQGTGA. This CDR3 is built from 15 residues. Germline trimming cut 3 bases from V and 0 bases from J; bases unmatched to any gene: 0. DNA of the CDR3: TGTGCCAGCAGCTTGACTAGCGGGAGCACAGATACGCAGTATTTT. This translates into CASSLTSGSTDTQYF. Filled out from reference TRBV7-3 and TRBJ2-3, the complete variable domain reads GAGVSQTPSNKVTEKGKYVELRCDPISGHTALYWYRQSLGQGPEFLIYFQGTGAADDSGLPNDRFFAVRPEGSVSTLKIQRTERGDSAVYLCASSLTSGSTDTQYFGPGTRLTVL.

The count of this clone is one. J is TRBJ1-4 and V is TRBV7-9; D gene ambiguous. This CDR3 is built from 15 residues. Germline assignment: CDR1 SEHNR and CDR2 FQNEAQ (reference sequence). The ends were cut back, 5 bases at V and 3 bases at J, with 13 bases in the middle. CDR3 sequence (DNA): TGTGCCAGCAGCCCCGACGGTGCCTCTAATGAAAAACTGTTTTTT. Translated, it gives CASSPDGASNEKLFF. The entire variable domain, with the rest obtained from reference TRBV7-9 and TRBJ1-4, is as follows: DTGVSQNPRHKITKRGQNVTFRCDPISEHNRLYWYRQTLGQGPEFLTYFQNEAQLEKSRLLSDRFSAERPKGSFSTLEIQRTEQGDSAMYLCASSPDGASNEKLFFGSGTQLSVL.

The chain employs TRBV11-2 and TRBJ2-7, with 10 bases that match TRBD2. There are 16 residues in the CDR3. The ends lost 4 bases at V and 3 bases at J; junction bases unmatched: 9. Per the germline V gene, CDR1 is SGHAT and CDR2 is FQNNGV. CDR3 sequence reads: CASSYTLAGKHYEQYF. CDR3 nucleotides: TGTGCCAGCAGCTACACACTAGCGGGGAAACACTACGAGCAGTACTTC.

J is TRBJ2-3 and V is TRBV4-2, with D unclear. In germline, CDR1 is LGHNA, CDR2 YNFKEQ. CDR3 size: 17 residues. With 0 bases removed from V and 2 bases from J, the gap between germline ends came to 15 bases. In nucleotides, the CDR3 is TGTGCCAGCAGCCAAGATAGGCCACTAACGTACACAGATACGCAGTATTTT. Protein: CASSQDRPLTYTDTQYF.

This clone was seen just once. The rearrangement joins TRBV19 to TRBJ2-3; D uncertain. The CDR3 consists of 13 residues. V shed 3 bases and J shed 3 bases, with 7 bases lying between them. The germline CDR1 and CDR2 sequences are LNHDA and SQIVND (reference sequence). CDR3 residues: CASSIHNTDTQYF. The CDR3 DNA is TGTGCCAGTAGTATCCACAATACAGATACGCAGTATTTT.

The rearrangement joins TRBV6-1 to TRBJ2-7; 10 bases line up with TRBD2. With 2 bases clipped from V and 2 bases from J, the junction kept 0 bases outside the gene matches. Looked up from germline, CDR1 is MNHNS and CDR2 is SASEGT. The CDR3 is 14 amino acids. The CDR3 reads CASSELAGAYEQYF. CDR3 DNA sequence: TGTGCCAGCAGTGAACTAGCGGGAGCCTACGAGCAGTACTTC.

The genes are TRBV29-1 and TRBJ2-2; 7 bases are shared with TRBD1. Germline trimming cut 4 bases from V and 7 bases from J; bases unmatched to any gene: 3. There are 12 residues in the CDR3. The V gene's germline CDR1 is SQVTM and CDR2 ANQGSEA. CDR3 protein: CSVGQGIGELFF. Here the CDR3 DNA reads TGCAGCGTTGGACAGGGAATCGGGGAGCTGTTTTTT.

V usage is TRBV27 and J usage is TRBJ2-1; D remains unclear. The CDR3 runs to 14 residues. Germline V CDR1 and CDR2: MNHEY, SMNVEV (reference sequence). Deletions cut 2 bases from V and 7 bases from J, with 12 bases between. CDR3 residues: CASSLSPSPNEQFF. In nucleotides, the CDR3 is TGTGCCAGCAGTTTAAGCCCTTCTCCAAATGAGCAGTTCTTC.

CDR3 amino acids: CASSKAGSKPKNIQYF. The DNA for the CDR3 is TGTGCCAGCAGCAAAGCGGGCAGTAAACCCAAAAACATTCAGTACTTC. The rearrangement joins TRBV21-1 to TRBJ2-4; the D segment call TRBD1 is taken from the table without a DNA check. TRBV21-1 is a pseudogene segment. The CDR3 extends over 16 amino acids.

The chain uses TRBV5-5 and TRBJ2-7, with D possibly being TRBD1 (5 bases). Germline V CDR1 and CDR2: SGHKS, YYEKEE (reference sequence). V was pared by 0 bases and J by 3 bases, with 7 bases between. The CDR3 is made up of 13 amino acids. The CDR3 DNA follows: TGTGCCAGCAGCTTGGTCGACAGCTACGAGCAGTACTTC. It yields the protein CASSLVDSYEQYF.

The CDR3: CASSWGDRGSEAFF. The CDR3 region has the DNA TGTGCCAGCAGCTGGGGGGACAGGGGTTCTGAAGCTTTCTTT. V usage is TRBV5-5 and J usage is TRBJ1-1, with 10 bases matching TRBD1. This CDR3 is built from 14 residues. V lost 3 bases and J lost 6; bases outside the gene matches: 5. Germline CDR1 and CDR2: SGHKS and YYEKEE (reference sequence).

The chain employs TRBV2 and TRBJ2-7; the D gene is possibly TRBD2 (6 bases). V lost 5 bases and J lost 2, with 13 bases in between. Germline-derived CDR1 and CDR2 are SNHLY and FYNNEI. The CDR3 loop spans 14 amino acids. CDR3 in DNA: TGTGCCAGCAGTTCCCGACTAGGAACCTACGAGCAGTACTTC. The encoded protein is CASSSRLGTYEQYF.

As regards this clone: At one end, the junction sequence differs from germline, possibly due to a read error. The same CDR3 arises from other DNA sequences in this sample as well. This chain links TRBV2 with TRBJ1-5; D gene unclear. The length of the CDR3 is 11 residues. The germline V gene encodes CDR1 SNHLY and CDR2 FYNNEI. Here the CDR3 reads CASSGGQPQHF. CDR3 DNA sequence: TGTGCCAGCTCCGGAGGTCAGCCTCAGCATTTT.

V and J are TRBV2 and TRBJ1-5; maybe TRBD1 (6 bases). Germline-derived CDR1 and CDR2 are SNHLY and FYNNEI. V lost 4 bases and J lost 5, with 15 bases in between. The CDR3 loop spans 15 amino acids. The CDR3 region is CASSVSGERDQPQHF. CDR3 in DNA: TGTGCCAGCAGTGTCTCAGGGGAGCGGGATCAGCCCCAGCATTTT.

The chain combines TRBV5-1 with TRBJ2-7; tentative D call: TRBD1 (6 bases). Germline V CDR1 and CDR2: SGHRS, YFSETQ. The CDR3 has 16 amino acids. Deletions cut 4 bases from V and 0 bases from J, with 17 bases between. The chain's CDR3 is CASSRTPQDSSYEQYF. CDR3 nucleotide sequence: TGCGCCAGCAGCCGTACCCCTCAGGACAGCTCCTACGAGCAGTACTTC.

V gene TRBV5-4 combines with J gene TRBJ1-5; D unresolved. Per germline, CDR1 SGHNT and CDR2 YYREEE (reference sequence). V was cut by 1 base and J by 4 bases, with 9 bases left in between. The CDR3 is 14 residues long. In DNA form, the CDR3 reads TGTGCCAGCAGCTTGAAGGGAGGGAATCAGCCCCAGCATTTT. Its translation is CASSLKGGNQPQHF.

The genes are TRBV6-1 and TRBJ1-2; 8 positions agree with TRBD1. The CDR3 totals 13 residues. With 3 bases clipped from V and 6 bases from J, the junction kept 3 bases outside the gene matches. CDR1 is MNHNS and CDR2 is SASEGT in the germline V gene. The CDR3 DNA reads TGTGCCAGCAGTGACAGGGGGCCACATGGCTACACCTTC. Its protein product is CASSDRGPHGYTF.

This chain uses TRBV7-9 with TRBJ2-7; 8 bases are a match to TRBD1. The germline V gene encodes CDR1 SEHNR and CDR2 FQNEAQ (reference sequence). CDR3 length: 14 amino acids. After removal of 6 bases from V and 6 bases from J, the junction contained 10 bases not matched to a gene. The CDR3 here is CASRPGQGSLEQYF. CDR3 coding DNA: TGTGCCAGCAGGCCAGGACAGGGCTCTCTCGAGCAGTACTTC.